This T cell receptor beta chain appears in the sequencing data of a study of T cell responses to AZD1222 COVID-19 vaccine. Study-wide results and caveats: Spike was spanned by vaccine-associated CD4 TCRs, which were dominant at 160-218 and 743-854. An increase in Spike-specific TCR breadth and depth was observed after two AZD1222 doses.

Produced via immunoSEQ multiplex PCR; TCRdb's table is partial and in-frame only. The data show 66,000 or so clones, with about 90% seen just once and roughly 17% held by the top ten. As concerns this clone: Its antigen is as yet unknown.

The clonotype originates from an adult in good health. This specimen was peripheral blood, taken on day 0 of AZD1222 vaccination.

CDR3 region: CASKVTGTYEQYF. The DNA for the CDR3 is TGTGCCAGCAAGGTGACAGGGACCTACGAGCAGTACTTC. This chain uses TRBV28 with TRBJ2-7, with 7 positions matching TRBD1. Per germline, CDR1 MDHEN and CDR2 SYDVKM. The CDR3 covers 13 residues. The trim removed 7 bases at V and 2 bases at J, leaving 5 bases unmatched.